This TCR beta chain emerged from a study of cytomegalovirus exposure and HLA in healthy donors. To note about this clone: Its target is unknown.

Notes on the study in general: Later on, analysis showed that most CMV-associated TCR beta chains appeared to be HLA-restricted. Sequencing likely caused a cluster of highly shared sequence variants. A link between a missense DCLRE1C variant and TCR beta V- and J-gene trimming emerged from a later analysis.

This CDR3 has 15 residues. Donors likely had unrecorded immune exposures despite being nominally healthy when sampled. The PCR made use of 60 Vbeta and 13 Jbeta primers. The protocol was immunoSEQ multiplex PCR, while the TCRdb copy is restricted to in-frame clones and leaves out a portion. The table lists some 130,000 clones, about 70% of them singletons. This chain links TRBV21-1 with TRBJ2-3; TRBD1, the table's D call, was not compared with the DNA. TRBV21-1 is annotated as a pseudogene. The sequence was obtained from a woman aged 60-75 years in good health and CMV-seropositive. Sequencing was done on a sample of PBMCs. CDR3 sequence: CAPTLGTGSTDTQYF. CDR3 DNA sequence: TGTGCGCCTACACTGGGGACAGGGTCAACAGATACGCAGTATTTT.